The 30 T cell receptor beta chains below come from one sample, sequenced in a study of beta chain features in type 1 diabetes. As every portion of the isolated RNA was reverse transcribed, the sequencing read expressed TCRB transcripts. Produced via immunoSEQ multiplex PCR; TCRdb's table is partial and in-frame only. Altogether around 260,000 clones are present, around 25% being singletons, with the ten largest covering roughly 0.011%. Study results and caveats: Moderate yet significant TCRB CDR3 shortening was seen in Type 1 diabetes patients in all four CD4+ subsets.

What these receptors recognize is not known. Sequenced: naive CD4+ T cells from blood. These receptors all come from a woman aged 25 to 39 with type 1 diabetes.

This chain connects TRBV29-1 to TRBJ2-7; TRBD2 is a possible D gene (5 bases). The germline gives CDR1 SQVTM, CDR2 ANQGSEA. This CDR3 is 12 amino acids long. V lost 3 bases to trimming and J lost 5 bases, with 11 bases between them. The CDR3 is CSVEAFSDEQYF. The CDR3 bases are TGCAGCGTTGAGGCCTTTAGCGACGAGCAGTACTTC.

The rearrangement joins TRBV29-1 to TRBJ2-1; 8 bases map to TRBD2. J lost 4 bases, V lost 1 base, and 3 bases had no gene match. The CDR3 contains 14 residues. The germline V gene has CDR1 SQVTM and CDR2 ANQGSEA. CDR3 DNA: TGCAGCGTTGAAGGGGCGGGGGGATACAATGAGCAGTTCTTC. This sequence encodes CSVEGAGGYNEQFF.

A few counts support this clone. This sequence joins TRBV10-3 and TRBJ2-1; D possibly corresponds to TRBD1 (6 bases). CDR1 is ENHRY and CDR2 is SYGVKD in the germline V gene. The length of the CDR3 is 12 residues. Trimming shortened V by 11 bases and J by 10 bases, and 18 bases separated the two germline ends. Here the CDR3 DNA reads TGTGCCGTCGGGACACCCTATGGGGAGCAGTTCTTC. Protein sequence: CAVGTPYGEQFF.

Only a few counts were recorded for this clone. The CDR3 sequence: CSVEEQGAVAKNIQYF. CDR3 nucleotides: TGCAGCGTTGAAGAACAGGGGGCTGTCGCCAAAAACATTCAGTACTTC. This chain links TRBV29-1 with TRBJ2-4, with 9 bases identical to TRBD1. V lost 0 bases, J lost 1 base, and 4 bases stayed unmatched. The CDR3 covers 16 residues. The germline gives CDR1 SQVTM, CDR2 ANQGSEA.

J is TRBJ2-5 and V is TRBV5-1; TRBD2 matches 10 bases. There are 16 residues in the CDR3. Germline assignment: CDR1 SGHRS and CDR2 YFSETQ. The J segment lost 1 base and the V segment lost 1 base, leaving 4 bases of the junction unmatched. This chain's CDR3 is CASSLTAGGSQETQYF. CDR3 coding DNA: TGCGCCAGCAGCTTGACAGCGGGAGGGAGCCAAGAGACCCAGTACTTC.

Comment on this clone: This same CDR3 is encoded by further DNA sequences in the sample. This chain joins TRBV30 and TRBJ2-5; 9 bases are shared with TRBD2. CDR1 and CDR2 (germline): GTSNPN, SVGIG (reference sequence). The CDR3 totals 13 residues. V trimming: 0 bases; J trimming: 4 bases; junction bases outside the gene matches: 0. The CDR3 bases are TGTGCCTGGAGTGTAGCGGGGGGAGAGACCCAGTACTTC. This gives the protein CAWSVAGGETQYF.

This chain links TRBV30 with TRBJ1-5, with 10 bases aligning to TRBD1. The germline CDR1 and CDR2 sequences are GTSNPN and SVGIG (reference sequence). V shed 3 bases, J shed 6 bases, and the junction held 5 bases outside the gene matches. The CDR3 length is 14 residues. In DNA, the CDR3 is TGTGCCTGGAGCGCGGGACAGGGGTTTCAGCCCCAGCATTTT. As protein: CAWSAGQGFQPQHF.

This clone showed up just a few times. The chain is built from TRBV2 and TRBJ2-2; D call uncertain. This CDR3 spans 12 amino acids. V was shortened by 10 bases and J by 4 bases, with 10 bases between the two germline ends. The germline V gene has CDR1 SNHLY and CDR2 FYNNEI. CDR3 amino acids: CATSSPTGELFF. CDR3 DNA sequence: TGTGCCACCTCGTCCCCCACCGGGGAGCTGTTTTTT.

CDR3: CAWALGLRYEQYF. In nucleotides, the CDR3 is TGTGCCTGGGCCTTGGGACTTCGCTACGAGCAGTACTTC. The rearrangement uses TRBV30 and TRBJ2-7; D may be TRBD2 (6 bases). Germline V gene data show CDR1 as GTSNPN and CDR2 as SVGIG (reference sequence). V lost 5 bases, J lost 3 bases, and 14 bases lay in between. The CDR3 runs to 13 residues.

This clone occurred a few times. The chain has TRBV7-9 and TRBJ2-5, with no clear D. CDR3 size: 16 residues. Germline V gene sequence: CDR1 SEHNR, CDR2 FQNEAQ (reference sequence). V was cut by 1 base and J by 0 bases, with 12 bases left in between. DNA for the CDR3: TGTGCCAGCAGCTTAGAGCTAGGCCCATACCAAGAGACCCAGTACTTC. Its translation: CASSLELGPYQETQYF.

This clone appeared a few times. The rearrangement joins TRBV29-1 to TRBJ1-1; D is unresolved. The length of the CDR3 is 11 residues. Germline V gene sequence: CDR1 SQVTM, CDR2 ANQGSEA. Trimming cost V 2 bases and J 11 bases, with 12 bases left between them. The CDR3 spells CSVEPEVTAFF. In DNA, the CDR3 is TGCAGCGTTGAACCTGAGGTTACTGCTTTCTTT. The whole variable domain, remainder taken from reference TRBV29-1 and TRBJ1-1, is SAVISQKPSRDICQRGTSLTIQCQVDSQVTMMFWYRQQPGQSLTLIATANQGSEATYESGFVIDKFPISRPNLTFSTLTVSNMSPEDSSIYLCSVEPEVTAFFGQGTRLTVV.

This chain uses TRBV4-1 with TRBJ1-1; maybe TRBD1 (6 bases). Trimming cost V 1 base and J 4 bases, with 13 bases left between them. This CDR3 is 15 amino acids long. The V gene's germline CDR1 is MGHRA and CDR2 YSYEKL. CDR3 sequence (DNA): TGCGCCAGCAGCCAAGTAGGGAGAGGGGGCACTGAAGCTTTCTTT. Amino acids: CASSQVGRGGTEAFF.

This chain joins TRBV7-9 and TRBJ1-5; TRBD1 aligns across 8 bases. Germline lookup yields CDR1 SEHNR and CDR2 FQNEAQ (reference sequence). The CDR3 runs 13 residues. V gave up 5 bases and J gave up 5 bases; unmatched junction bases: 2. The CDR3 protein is CASSEQGDQPQHF. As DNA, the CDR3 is TGTGCCAGCAGCGAACAGGGGGATCAGCCCCAGCATTTT.

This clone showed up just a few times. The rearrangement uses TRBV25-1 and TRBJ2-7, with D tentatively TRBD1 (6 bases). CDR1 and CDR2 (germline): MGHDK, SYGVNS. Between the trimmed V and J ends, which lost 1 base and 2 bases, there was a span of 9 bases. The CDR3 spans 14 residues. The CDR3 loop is CASSESWGPYEQYF. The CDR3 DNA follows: TGTGCCAGCAGTGAATCTTGGGGGCCCTACGAGCAGTACTTC.

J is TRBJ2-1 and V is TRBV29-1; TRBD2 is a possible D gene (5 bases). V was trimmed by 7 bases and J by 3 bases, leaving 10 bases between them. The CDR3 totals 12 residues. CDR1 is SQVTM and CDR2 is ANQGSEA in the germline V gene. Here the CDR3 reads CSGRPLYNEQFF. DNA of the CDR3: TGCAGCGGGAGGCCCCTCTACAATGAGCAGTTCTTC.

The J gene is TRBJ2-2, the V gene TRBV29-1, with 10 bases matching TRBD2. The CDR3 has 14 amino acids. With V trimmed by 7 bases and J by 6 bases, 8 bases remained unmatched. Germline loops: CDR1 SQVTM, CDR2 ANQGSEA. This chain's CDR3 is CSGTSGIKAGELFF. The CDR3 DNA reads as TGCAGCGGTACTAGCGGGATAAAGGCCGGGGAGCTGTTTTTT.

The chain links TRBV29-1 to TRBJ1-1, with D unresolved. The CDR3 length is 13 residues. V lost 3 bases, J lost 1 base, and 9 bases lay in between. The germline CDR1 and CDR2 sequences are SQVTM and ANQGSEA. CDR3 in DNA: TGCAGCGTTGAGAGGGCAGAGAACACTGAAGCTTTCTTT. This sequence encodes CSVERAENTEAFF. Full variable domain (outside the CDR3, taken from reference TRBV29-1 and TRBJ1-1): SAVISQKPSRDICQRGTSLTIQCQVDSQVTMMFWYRQQPGQSLTLIATANQGSEATYESGFVIDKFPISRPNLTFSTLTVSNMSPEDSSIYLCSVERAENTEAFFGQGTRLTVV.

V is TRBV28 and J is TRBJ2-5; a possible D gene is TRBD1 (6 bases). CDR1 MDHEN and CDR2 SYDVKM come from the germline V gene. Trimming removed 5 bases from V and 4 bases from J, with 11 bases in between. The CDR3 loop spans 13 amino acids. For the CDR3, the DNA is TGTGCCAGCAGTACGACAGGCTTAGAGACCCAGTACTTC. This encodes CASSTTGLETQYF.

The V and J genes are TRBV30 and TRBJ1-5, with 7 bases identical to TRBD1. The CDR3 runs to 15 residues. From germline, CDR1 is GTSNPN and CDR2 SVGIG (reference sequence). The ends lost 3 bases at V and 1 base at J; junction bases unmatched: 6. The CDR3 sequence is CAWSPQGKSNQPQHF. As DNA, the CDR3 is TGTGCCTGGAGCCCACAGGGGAAGAGCAATCAGCCCCAGCATTTT. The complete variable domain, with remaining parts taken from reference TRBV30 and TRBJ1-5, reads SQTIHQWPATLVQPVGSPLSLECTVEGTSNPNLYWYRQAAGRGLQLLFYSVGIGQISSEVPQNLSASRPQDRQFILSSKKLLLSDSGFYLCAWSPQGKSNQPQHFGDGTRLSIL.

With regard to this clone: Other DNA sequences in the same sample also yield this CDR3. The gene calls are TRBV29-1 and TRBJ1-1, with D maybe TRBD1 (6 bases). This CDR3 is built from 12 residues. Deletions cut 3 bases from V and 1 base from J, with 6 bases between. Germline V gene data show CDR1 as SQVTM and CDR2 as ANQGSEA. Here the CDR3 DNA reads TGCAGCGTTGACAGGGGGAACACTGAAGCTTTCTTT. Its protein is CSVDRGNTEAFF.

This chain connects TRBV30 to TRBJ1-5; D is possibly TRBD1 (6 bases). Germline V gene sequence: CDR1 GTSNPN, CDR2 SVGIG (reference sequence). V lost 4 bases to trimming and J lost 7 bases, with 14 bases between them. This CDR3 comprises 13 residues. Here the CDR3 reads CAWNWGPGQPQHF. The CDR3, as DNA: TGTGCCTGGAACTGGGGGCCGGGGCAGCCCCAGCATTTT.

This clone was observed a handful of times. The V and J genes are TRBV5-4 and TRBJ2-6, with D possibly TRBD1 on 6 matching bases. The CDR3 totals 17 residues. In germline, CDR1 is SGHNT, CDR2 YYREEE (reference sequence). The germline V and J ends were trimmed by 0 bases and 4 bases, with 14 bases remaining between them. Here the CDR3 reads CASSLAEQGGGANVLTF. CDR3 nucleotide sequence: TGTGCCAGCAGCTTGGCAGAACAGGGCGGAGGGGCCAACGTCCTGACTTTC.

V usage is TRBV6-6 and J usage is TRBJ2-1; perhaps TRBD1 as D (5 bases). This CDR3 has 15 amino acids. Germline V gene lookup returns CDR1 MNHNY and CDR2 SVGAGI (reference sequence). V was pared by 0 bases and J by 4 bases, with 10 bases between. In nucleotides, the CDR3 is TGTGCCAGCAGTTACTCGCAGGGAACGTACAATGAGCAGTTCTTC. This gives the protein CASSYSQGTYNEQFF.

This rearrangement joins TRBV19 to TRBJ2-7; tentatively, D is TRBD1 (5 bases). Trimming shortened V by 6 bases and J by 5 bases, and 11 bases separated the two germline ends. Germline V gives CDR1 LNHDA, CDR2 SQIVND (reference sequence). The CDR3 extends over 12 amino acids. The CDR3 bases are TGTGCCAGTAGCGGCAGGGCCCACGAGCAGTACTTC. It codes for CASSGRAHEQYF.

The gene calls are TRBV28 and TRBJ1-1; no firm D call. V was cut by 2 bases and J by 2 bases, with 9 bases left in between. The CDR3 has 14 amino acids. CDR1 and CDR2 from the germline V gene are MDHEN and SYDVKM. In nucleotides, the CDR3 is TGTGCCAGCAGTTTACCCCCACACAACACTGAAGCTTTCTTT. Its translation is CASSLPPHNTEAFF.

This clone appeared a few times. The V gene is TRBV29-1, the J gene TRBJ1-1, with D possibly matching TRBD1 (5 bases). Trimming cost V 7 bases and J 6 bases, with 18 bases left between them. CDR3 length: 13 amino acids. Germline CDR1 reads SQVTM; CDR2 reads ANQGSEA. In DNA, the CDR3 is TGCAGCGCCCGACAAACCCAAGGGGCTGAAGCTTTCTTT. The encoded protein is CSARQTQGAEAFF.

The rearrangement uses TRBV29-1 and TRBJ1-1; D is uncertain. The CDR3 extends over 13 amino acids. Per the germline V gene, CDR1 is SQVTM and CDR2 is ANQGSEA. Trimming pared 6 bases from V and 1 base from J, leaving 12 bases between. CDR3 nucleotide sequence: TGCAGCGTACTAAGACCTACGAACACTGAAGCTTTCTTT. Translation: CSVLRPTNTEAFF.

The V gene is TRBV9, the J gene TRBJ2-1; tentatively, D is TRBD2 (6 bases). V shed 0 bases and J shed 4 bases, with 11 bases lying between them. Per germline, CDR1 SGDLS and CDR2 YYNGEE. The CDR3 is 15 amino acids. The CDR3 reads CASSVGGGKYNEQFF. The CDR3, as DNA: TGTGCCAGCAGCGTAGGTGGCGGGAAGTACAATGAGCAGTTCTTC.

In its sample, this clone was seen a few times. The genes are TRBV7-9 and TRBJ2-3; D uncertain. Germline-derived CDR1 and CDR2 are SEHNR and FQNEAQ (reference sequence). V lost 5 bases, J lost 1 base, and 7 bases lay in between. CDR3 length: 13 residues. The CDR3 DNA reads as TGTGCCAGCAGCATTGGAGGCACAGATACGCAGTATTTT. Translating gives CASSIGGTDTQYF.

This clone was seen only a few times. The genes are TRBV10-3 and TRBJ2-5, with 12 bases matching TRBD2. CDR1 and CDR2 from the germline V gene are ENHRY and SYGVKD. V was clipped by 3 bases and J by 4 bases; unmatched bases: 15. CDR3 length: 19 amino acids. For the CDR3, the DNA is TGTGCCATCAGTGAAGGTAGGACTAGCGGGACGCGAGGGGGAGAGACCCAGTACTTC. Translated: CAISEGRTSGTRGGETQYF.